This passage covers 31 T cell receptor beta chains from one sample sequenced in a study of cytomegalovirus exposure and HLA in healthy donors. Libraries were prepared by immunoSEQ multiplex PCR; TCRdb keeps only in-frame clonotypes and omits some of them. The sample has 150,000 or so clones; around 83% are singletons. Sequences were obtained from PBMCs. The receptors were gathered from a human donor in good health.

A single count supports this clone. V usage is TRBV5-1 and J usage is TRBJ1-3; D gene uncertain. This CDR3 contains 13 residues. V lost 4 bases, J lost 4 bases, and 9 bases lay in between. CDR1 and CDR2 from the germline V gene are SGHRS and YFSETQ. CDR3 region: CASSPPGGNTIYF. The CDR3 bases are TGCGCCAGCAGCCCACCCGGGGGAAACACCATATATTTT.

The chain combines TRBV27 with TRBJ2-2; TRBD2 matches at 7 bases. The CDR3 contains 13 residues. From germline, CDR1 is MNHEY and CDR2 SMNVEV (reference sequence). Germline trimming cut 8 bases from V and 13 bases from J; bases unmatched to any gene: 13. The CDR3 DNA is TGTGCCAGCGGGGAGACTAGCCGAAGGTGGCTGTTTTTT. It encodes CASGETSRRWLFF.

The chain has TRBV2 and TRBJ2-6; D not certain. CDR3 length equals 14 residues. The ends were cut back, 5 bases at V and 1 base at J, with 6 bases in the middle. Germline V CDR1 and CDR2: SNHLY, FYNNEI. The chain's CDR3 is CASSPNSGANVLTF. The CDR3 DNA follows: TGTGCCAGCAGTCCTAATTCTGGGGCCAACGTCCTGACTTTC.

CDR3 amino acids: CASSGGSSGNTIYF. The CDR3 bases are TGTGCCAGCAGTGGCGGAAGCTCTGGAAACACCATATATTTT. This chain connects TRBV25-1 to TRBJ1-3; D not certain. This CDR3 is 14 amino acids long. V lost 4 bases to trimming and J lost 0 bases, with 7 bases between them. CDR1 is MGHDK and CDR2 is SYGVNS in the germline V gene. Supplemented by reference TRBV25-1 and TRBJ1-3, the full variable domain reads EADIYQTPRYLVIGTGKKITLECSQTMGHDKMYWYQQDPGMELHLIHYSYGVNSTEKGDLSSESTVSRIRTEHFPLTLESARPSHTSQYLCASSGGSSGNTIYFGEGSWLTVV.

This rearrangement joins TRBV7-6 to TRBJ2-4; 10 nucleotides line up with TRBD2. The germline CDR1 and CDR2 sequences are SGHVS and FNYEAQ. This CDR3 region has 12 residues. With V trimmed by 7 bases and J by 8 bases, 2 bases remained unmatched. The CDR3 here is CASTSGSDIQYF. The CDR3 region has the DNA TGTGCCAGCACTAGCGGGAGTGACATTCAGTACTTC.

The rearrangement uses TRBV7-9 and TRBJ1-1, with D maybe TRBD1 (5 bases). This CDR3 has 15 residues. Trimming removed 5 bases at V and 8 bases at J, with 21 bases between. Germline V gives CDR1 SEHNR, CDR2 FQNEAQ (reference sequence). The CDR3 region has the DNA TGTGCCAGCAGCCACATCCGGGGGGTGGAGCGGGAAGCTTTCTTT. It yields the protein CASSHIRGVEREAFF.

The chain has TRBV7-2 and TRBJ2-7, with 7 nucleotides matching TRBD2. The CDR3 runs 15 residues. The ends lost 1 base at V and 1 base at J; junction bases unmatched: 4. Germline lookup yields CDR1 SGHTA and CDR2 FQGNSA. The CDR3 sequence: CASSLGEGPSYEQYF. CDR3 in DNA: TGTGCCAGCAGCTTAGGGGAGGGGCCATCCTACGAGCAGTACTTC.

The J gene is TRBJ2-1, the V gene TRBV11-2, with TRBD1 matching over 10 bases. The CDR3 runs to 16 residues. The junction had 11 bases not matched to a gene; V was cut back by 5 bases and J by 7 bases. Looked up from germline, CDR1 is SGHAT and CDR2 is FQNNGV. CDR3 DNA: TGTGCCAGCAGCCCGAAACTTGGGACAGGGGTTAATGAGCAGTTCTTC. Translated: CASSPKLGTGVNEQFF.

The chain uses TRBV27 and TRBJ2-3, with D perhaps matching TRBD2 (7 bases). V was trimmed by 9 bases and J by 5 bases, leaving 21 bases between them. The CDR3 sequence is 15 residues long. Germline CDR1 MNHEY, CDR2 SMNVEV (reference sequence). CDR3 sequence (DNA): TGTGCCAGTGGGGGGGGCGGGAAGGGTGTAGATACGCAGTATTTT. Translated, it gives CASGGGGKGVDTQYF.

This chain links TRBV7-3 with TRBJ2-1, with D possibly being TRBD2 (7 bases). This CDR3 is 15 amino acids long. The ends were cut back, 0 bases at V and 8 bases at J, with 14 bases in the middle. Germline-derived CDR1 and CDR2 are SGHTA and FQGTGA. The CDR3 bases are TGTGCCAGCAGCTTAACGGGGGGGGCTTCGGATGAGCAGTTCTTC. Translated, it gives CASSLTGGASDEQFF. The whole variable domain, remainder taken from reference TRBV7-3 and TRBJ2-1, is GAGVSQTPSNKVTEKGKYVELRCDPISGHTALYWYRQSLGQGPEFLIYFQGTGAADDSGLPNDRFFAVRPEGSVSTLKIQRTERGDSAVYLCASSLTGGASDEQFFGPGTRLTVL.

CDR3 loop: CASSQAGESEAFF. The CDR3 nucleotides are TGTGCCAGCAGCCAAGCCGGTGAGTCTGAAGCTTTCTTT. The chain uses TRBV14 and TRBJ1-1; no firm D call. Germline lookup yields CDR1 SGHDN and CDR2 FVKESK. V lost 1 base and J lost 6, with 9 bases in between. There are 13 residues in the CDR3.

The genes are TRBV4-3 and TRBJ1-1; D is possibly TRBD1 (5 bases). Germline loops: CDR1 LGHNA, CDR2 YSLEER. The CDR3 runs 15 residues. V was cut by 0 bases and J by 10 bases, with 18 bases left in between. This CDR3 reads CASSQDYGPGPGAFF. CDR3 bases: TGCGCCAGCAGCCAAGATTACGGACCAGGGCCAGGAGCTTTCTTT.

The J gene is TRBJ2-2, the V gene TRBV7-2; 7 nucleotides line up with TRBD1. The V and J ends lost 5 bases and 4 bases, in that order; junction bases with no gene match: 10. The CDR3 spans 16 residues. CDR1 is SGHTA, CDR2 FQGNSA, per germline. The CDR3 spells CASSPRGQPLTGELFF. Here the CDR3 DNA reads TGTGCCAGCAGCCCGAGGGGACAGCCCCTCACCGGGGAGCTGTTTTTT.

The chain combines TRBV4-1 with TRBJ1-2, with a possible D match to TRBD1 (6 bases). The CDR3 is made up of 16 amino acids. The germline V and J ends were trimmed by 1 base and 2 bases, with 14 bases remaining between them. Germline V CDR1 and CDR2: MGHRA, YSYEKL. CDR3 loop: CASSQGGLRGNYGYTF. DNA for the CDR3: TGCGCCAGCAGCCAAGGGGGCCTTAGGGGGAACTATGGCTACACCTTC.

The chain couples TRBV19 to TRBJ2-7; 8 positions agree with TRBD1. CDR3 length equals 14 residues. Trimming cost V 10 bases and J 5 bases; bases outside gene matches: 13. Per the germline V gene, CDR1 is LNHDA and CDR2 is SQIVND (reference sequence). The CDR3 loop reads CAIPPDRGSDEQYF. CDR3 DNA: TGTGCCATTCCCCCAGACAGGGGTTCGGACGAGCAGTACTTC.

The chain carries TRBV6-6 and TRBJ2-3; 9 nucleotides agree with TRBD2. The trim removed 6 bases at V and 3 bases at J, leaving 4 bases unmatched. Germline V lookup: CDR1 MNHNY, CDR2 SVGAGI (reference sequence). The CDR3 spans 14 residues. This chain's CDR3 is CASSLAGRTDTQYF. DNA of the CDR3: TGTGCCAGCAGCCTAGCGGGAAGGACAGATACGCAGTATTTT.

The V call is TRBV19, the J call TRBJ2-1; TRBD1 matches at 7 bases. The CDR3 extends over 15 amino acids. V lost 3 bases to trimming and J lost 8 bases; unmatched junction nucleotides: 10. The V gene's germline CDR1 is LNHDA and CDR2 SQIVND (reference sequence). In nucleotides, the CDR3 is TGTGCCAGTAGTATGAGGGGGCAGGTGGACGATGAGCAGTTCTTC. Encoded protein: CASSMRGQVDDEQFF.

V is TRBV9 and J is TRBJ1-1; D gene unclear. V was trimmed by 5 bases and J by 1 base, leaving 9 bases between them. Germline V gene data show CDR1 as SGDLS and CDR2 as YYNGEE. This CDR3 region has 13 residues. CDR3 sequence reads: CASRLLENTEAFF. CDR3 bases: TGTGCCAGCAGGCTCCTAGAGAACACTGAAGCTTTCTTT.

The gene calls are TRBV23-1 and TRBJ1-2, with 7 positions matching TRBD1. TRBV23-1 has ORF status, its function being uncertain. The CDR3 is 16 residues long. With V trimmed by 7 bases and J by 0 bases, 11 bases remained unmatched. CDR3 loop: CASTPPWDSTNYGYTF. The CDR3 DNA reads TGCGCCAGCACTCCCCCCTGGGACAGCACTAACTATGGCTACACCTTC.

CDR3 in amino acids: CASSQGSGGNYGYTF. The CDR3 DNA reads as TGCGCCAGCAGCCAAGGGTCAGGGGGCAACTATGGCTACACCTTC. The rearrangement uses TRBV4-1 and TRBJ1-2; TRBD1 agrees at 8 bases. Unmatched junction bases numbered 3, after V lost 1 base and J lost 2 bases. CDR3 size: 15 residues. CDR1 is MGHRA and CDR2 is YSYEKL in the germline V gene.

The V call is TRBV5-6, the J call TRBJ1-1; 9 nucleotides line up with TRBD1. Germline-derived CDR1 and CDR2 are SGHDT and YYEEEE. Unmatched junction bases numbered 9, after V lost 4 bases and J lost 5 bases. This CDR3 comprises 15 residues. The CDR3 nucleotides are TGTGCCAGCAGCCGGTACCACAGGGGGCGAACTGAAGCTTTCTTT. As protein: CASSRYHRGRTEAFF.

The chain joins TRBV4-3 to TRBJ1-4; TRBD1 matches at 9 bases. The J segment lost 7 bases and the V segment lost 4 bases, leaving 7 bases of the junction unmatched. In germline, CDR1 is LGHNA, CDR2 YSLEER. The CDR3 consists of 15 residues. The CDR3 protein is CASSPLGQGTEKLFF. CDR3 nucleotides: TGCGCCAGCAGCCCCCTGGGACAGGGAACTGAAAAACTGTTTTTT.

The chain combines TRBV5-1 with TRBJ2-3; a possible D gene is TRBD2 (6 bases). CDR3 length equals 14 residues. The ends were cut back, 3 bases at V and 6 bases at J, with 14 bases in the middle. The germline CDR1 and CDR2 sequences are SGHRS and YFSETQ. The CDR3 coding sequence is TGCGCCAGCAGCTCACTAGCTACTCGGGATACGCAGTATTTT. This sequence encodes CASSSLATRDTQYF.

This clone has only a few counts. This chain links TRBV28 with TRBJ1-3; 9 bases align to TRBD1. CDR1 MDHEN and CDR2 SYDVKM come from the germline V gene. Trimming at V came to 5 bases and at J to 0 bases, leaving 11 bases not matched to a gene. The CDR3 covers 18 residues. CDR3 in DNA: TGTGCCAGCAGTACGGGACAGGGCTTTCTCACCTCTGGAAACACCATATATTTT. Its translation is CASSTGQGFLTSGNTIYF. The full variable domain, its missing parts supplied by reference TRBV28 and TRBJ1-3, is DVKVTQSSRYLVKRTGEKVFLECVQDMDHENMFWYRQDPGLGLRLIYFSYDVKMKEKGDIPEGYSVSREKKERFSLILESASTNQTSMYLCASSTGQGFLTSGNTIYFGEGSWLTVV.

This rearrangement joins TRBV7-9 to TRBJ2-5; D possibly corresponds to TRBD1 (6 bases). CDR1 is SEHNR and CDR2 is FQNEAQ in the germline V gene (reference sequence). The CDR3 loop spans 13 amino acids. V was clipped by 7 bases and J by 4 bases, with 13 bases between them. Written as DNA, the CDR3 is TGTGCCAGCATCCCAGAGGGGGTAGAGACCCAGTACTTC. The encoded protein is CASIPEGVETQYF.

The rearrangement joins TRBV2 to TRBJ1-4; 12 nucleotides line up with TRBD1. Germline V gene lookup returns CDR1 SNHLY and CDR2 FYNNEI. J gave up 2 bases and V 7 bases, and 2 bases lay outside the gene matches. The CDR3 is 15 residues long. The CDR3 region has the DNA TGTGCCAGCAAGGGACAGGGGGCTACTAATGAAAAACTGTTTTTT. As protein: CASKGQGATNEKLFF.

This chain uses TRBV7-6 with TRBJ2-3, with 11 bases lining up with TRBD2. Trimming at V came to 5 bases and at J to 3 bases, leaving 4 bases not matched to a gene. The CDR3 loop spans 15 amino acids. The germline gives CDR1 SGHVS, CDR2 FNYEAQ. CDR3: CASSPWTSGTDTQYF. CDR3 nucleotide sequence: TGTGCCAGCAGCCCCTGGACTAGCGGGACAGATACGCAGTATTTT.

V usage is TRBV30 and J usage is TRBJ1-5, with D possibly TRBD1 on 6 matching bases. The ends were cut back, 2 bases at V and 3 bases at J, with 14 bases in the middle. CDR1 and CDR2 from the germline V gene are GTSNPN and SVGIG (reference sequence). The CDR3 totals 15 residues. CDR3 loop: CAWSNMPGDNQPQHF. CDR3 coding DNA: TGTGCCTGGAGTAATATGCCAGGGGACAATCAGCCCCAGCATTTT.

This clone has only a few counts. V and J are TRBV7-6 and TRBJ2-7, with 8 bases fitting TRBD1. The CDR3 covers 16 residues. CDR1 and CDR2 from the germline V gene are SGHVS and FNYEAQ. J gave up 2 bases and V 0 bases, and 6 bases lay outside the gene matches. The CDR3 region has the DNA TGTGCCAGCAGCTTAGCTAGGACAGGGACAACCTACGAGCAGTACTTC. Amino acids: CASSLARTGTTYEQYF.

The rearrangement links TRBV6-5 to TRBJ2-1; TRBD2 matches at 13 bases. CDR3 length: 15 amino acids. Unmatched junction bases numbered 7, after V lost 6 bases and J lost 8 bases. CDR1 is MNHEY, CDR2 SVGAGI, per germline. The CDR3 DNA reads as TGTGCCAGCAGCCGACTAGCGGGGGGCCGCGATGAGCAGTTCTTC. Translating it yields CASSRLAGGRDEQFF.

V usage is TRBV9 and J usage is TRBJ2-5; the D is unclear. The ends were cut back, 2 bases at V and 2 bases at J, with 7 bases in the middle. The germline V gene encodes CDR1 SGDLS and CDR2 YYNGEE. The CDR3 extends over 13 amino acids. The CDR3: CASSVDLQETQYF. CDR3 nucleotide sequence: TGTGCCAGCAGCGTCGACTTACAAGAGACCCAGTACTTC.